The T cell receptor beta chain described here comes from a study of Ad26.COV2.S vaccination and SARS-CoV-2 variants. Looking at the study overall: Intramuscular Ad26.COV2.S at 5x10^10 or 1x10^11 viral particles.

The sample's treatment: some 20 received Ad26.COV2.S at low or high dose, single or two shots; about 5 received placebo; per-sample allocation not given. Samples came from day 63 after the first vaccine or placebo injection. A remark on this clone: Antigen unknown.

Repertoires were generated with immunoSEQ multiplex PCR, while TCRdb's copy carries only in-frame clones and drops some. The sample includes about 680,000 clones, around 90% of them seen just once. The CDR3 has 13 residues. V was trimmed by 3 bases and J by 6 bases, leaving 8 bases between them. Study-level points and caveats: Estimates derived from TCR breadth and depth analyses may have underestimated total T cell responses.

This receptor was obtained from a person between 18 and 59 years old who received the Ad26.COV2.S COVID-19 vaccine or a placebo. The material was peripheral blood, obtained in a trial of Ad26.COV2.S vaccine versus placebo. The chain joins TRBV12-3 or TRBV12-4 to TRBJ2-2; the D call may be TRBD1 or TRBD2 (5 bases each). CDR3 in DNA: TGTGCCAGCAGTTTTGGGGACCCCGGGGAGCTGTTTTTT. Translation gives CASSFGDPGELFF.